This entry concerns a single T cell receptor (beta chain). Its binding antigen is unknown. No quality values exist for individual bases; no much larger clone is one base distant. V is cut back by 5 bases and J by 1 base, with 3 bases in the junction unmatched. The CDR3 numbers 15 residues from cysteine through phenylalanine. Of all the DNA, just the CDR3 is kept, 45 bases in frame from base 1. According to the germline V gene, CDR1 reads MNHEY and CDR2 reads SVGAGI. Each collaborating institution followed its own protocols to collect whole blood in K2EDTA tubes. For TCRbeta analysis, collaborators shipped samples as frozen whole blood, isolated PBMCs, or DNA extracted from either of those sample types. TCRbeta CDR3 regions were amplified from genomic DNA by means of the immunoSEQ Assay, a bias-controlled multiplex PCR. The paper's data handling went like this. Within the assay, amplification of reference gene primers was used to estimate how many nucleated cells each sample contained. Sequence reads were collapsed and filtered to measure the absolute abundance of every unique TCRbeta CDR3 rearrangement. For each sample, productive Simpson clonality was calculated as the square root of Simpson's diversity index over productive rearrangements. In TCRdb, the immuneACCESS table is reduced to in-frame sequences with V and J assigned. These tables do not hold every clone; where another copy was compared, an unresolved V gene accounts for under half, and the others remain unexplained. The D gene and trimming were derived from the DNA, and the V and J assignments and clone size from that table. The sample table shows approximately 170,000 clones, and around four fifths are seen once. Under 13% of the sample belongs to the ten largest clones.

This entry belongs to a study of blood T cell repertoires in COVID-19 (TCRdb year 2020). About the study as a whole: Samples covering the acute and convalescent phases of COVID-19 were provided by collaborators in the United States, Italy and Spain. The prospective study material was composed of cDNA or gDNA derived from T cells, B-cell-depleted T cells, or PBMCs. Deeply sampled blood TCRbeta repertoires from subjects exposed to, actively infected with, or recovered from COVID-19 were included in the dataset. The repertoires were released in a freely available public database meant as a resource for research on the immune response to SARS-CoV-2. Samples were obtained from the ongoing ImmuneRACE study (first 160 participants) and from over a thousand subjects provided by 6 global collaborators. A de-identified subject ID, COVID-19 status, age in years and sex were almost always included in the sample metadata. Where available, HLA class I and class II types were taken from metadata supplied by the sample provider and were not determined by assay-based typing. Study-wide findings and limitations: The quantity of clinical and demographic metadata differed by source and by participant and was supplied without curation.

The material sequenced was peripheral blood. The TCR originated in a human donor in a cohort sampled during active COVID-19. In this chain, TRBV6-5 is recombined with TRBJ1-5, and 9 junction bases match TRBD1. The DNA sequence reads TGTGCCAGCAGTACAGGGGGCAAGAGCAATCAGCCCCAGCATTTT. Its translation is CASSTGGKSNQPQHF.